This T cell receptor (beta chain) appears in the sequencing data of a study of shared clonotypes between healthy human individuals. At the level of the study: Researchers assigned three CD4 naive, three CD4 memory, two CD8 naive and one CD8 memory plate to each donor. Study-wide results and limits: Rarefaction indicated that sorted-subset sequencing remained incomplete although depth was large.

It was into CD45RA+ naive and CD45RA-negative memory subsets that the CD4+ cells were split. The V segment lost 5 bases and the J segment 4 bases; nucleotides outside the gene matches: 9. Germline V gene data show CDR1 as LNHDA and CDR2 as SQIVND (reference sequence). The CDR3 spans 15 residues. Researchers divided each subset's genomic DNA evenly across several immunoSEQ plates. Method: immunoSEQ multiplex PCR; TCRdb's copy keeps in-frame clones and lacks some. The sample consists of roughly 640,000 clones, about 74% of them appearing once. Notes on this clone: No antigen is known for it.

The clonotype was recovered from a woman aged 25 to 39 in good health. Sequenced sample: memory CD4+ T cells sorted from blood. Subset denoted: CD45RA-negative fraction. This chain connects TRBV19 to TRBJ2-7; TRBD1 matches 9 bases. The CDR3 protein is CASSDPGQGSYEQYF. The DNA of the CDR3 is TGTGCCAGTAGTGATCCGGGACAGGGATCTTACGAGCAGTACTTC.